These 30 T cell receptor beta chains share one sample of origin, sequenced in a study of metastatic and nonmetastatic thyroid tumors. TCRdb recomputed clones from the PCR reads via MiXCR. The sample yields about 7,300 clones, around 19% seen once. Every patient underwent thyroid surgery untreated. The source material was adjacent normal tissue. The receptors stem from a female donor with papillary thyroid cancer or a benign thyroid nodule (not recorded which). Some clones in this sample may be carry-over from other donors' samples.

With respect to this clone: One end of the junction does not line up with germline, which may come from a read error. The chain recombines TRBV6-1 with TRBJ2-2, with TRBD2 as a possible D gene (5 bases). Per the germline V gene, CDR1 is MNHNS and CDR2 is SASEGT. The CDR3 runs to 15 residues. This CDR3 reads CASSLAELFTGELFF. The CDR3 nucleotides are TGTGCCAGCAGCCTAGCCGAGCTTTTTACCGGGGAGCTGTTCTTT.

This clone came up many times. Given a much more abundant clone one base away, this may be a read error. The chain links TRBV6-2 or TRBV6-3 to TRBJ1-1; no clear D. The CDR3 loop spans 15 amino acids. Germline V lookup: CDR1 MNHEY, CDR2 SVGEGT. DNA for the CDR3: TGTGCCAGCAGTTTTGGGATCTACATGAACACAGAAGCTTTCTTT. Translated: CASSFGIYMNTEAFF.

The chain combines TRBV9 with TRBJ2-1, with D perhaps TRBD2 (6 bases). V was cut by 9 bases and J by 8 bases, with 18 bases left in between. The CDR3 runs 13 residues. Germline V gives CDR1 SGDLS, CDR2 YYNGEE. CDR3 residues: CAIRGVGLDEQFF. The CDR3 DNA sequence: TGTGCCATCCGCGGGGTTGGCCTCGATGAGCAGTTCTTC.

This clone counts as medium-sized. The genes are TRBV6-1 and TRBJ1-6, with a weak D call TRBD1 (5 bases). V lost 5 bases and J 3 bases, leaving 14 bases between the germline ends. This CDR3 contains 16 residues. Looked up from germline, CDR1 is MNHNS and CDR2 is SASEGT. The CDR3 DNA sequence: TGTGCCAGCAGTCGACAGCATAGCAACTATAATTCACCCCTCCACTTT. Protein: CASSRQHSNYNSPLHF.

In its sample, this clone ranks as medium-sized. The genes are TRBV4-1 and TRBJ2-2, with TRBD2 as a possible D gene (6 bases). This CDR3 comprises 11 residues. The germline V gene encodes CDR1 MGHRA and CDR2 YSYEKL. CDR3 sequence (DNA): TGCGTCCAAGCGGGCCCCGGGGAGCTGTTTTTT. This encodes CVQAGPGELFF.

This clone qualifies as medium-sized (0.01 to 0.1%). The chain is built from TRBV7-3 and TRBJ2-2; 8 bases match TRBD2. CDR3 length equals 15 residues. CDR1 and CDR2 from the germline V gene are SGHTA and FQGTGA. Germline trimming cut 3 bases from V and 1 base from J; bases unmatched to any gene: 1. CDR3 amino acids: CASSFGTRNTGELFF. The CDR3 bases are TGTGCCAGCAGCTTTGGGACTAGGAACACCGGGGAGCTGTTTTTT.

This clone showed up just a few times. The CDR3 DNA reads TGTGCCAGCAGCTTTCTCCCCGCAGCCGGGGAGCTGTTTTTT. Translated: CASSFLPAAGELFF. The chain carries TRBV5-5 and TRBJ2-2; D gene unclear. Per the germline V gene, CDR1 is SGHKS and CDR2 is YYEKEE (reference sequence). The CDR3 is made up of 14 amino acids. Trimming left V 2 bases short and J 6 bases short, with 11 bases between.

This clone was found once. The chain has TRBV18 and TRBJ1-5; D remains ambiguous. Between the trimmed V and J ends, which lost 0 bases and 2 bases, there was a span of 2 bases. From germline, CDR1 is KGHSH and CDR2 LQKENI. The CDR3 contains 13 residues. The CDR3 sequence is CASSPPGNQPQHF. CDR3 DNA sequence: TGTGCCAGCTCACCACCGGGCAATCAGCCCCAGCATTTT.

This clone was seen ten or more times. A read error may account for a junction end that differs from germline. J is TRBJ2-3 and V is TRBV5-4; D call uncertain. The length of the CDR3 is 15 residues. CDR1 SGHNT and CDR2 YYREEE come from the germline V gene (reference sequence). The DNA of the CDR3 is TGCGCCAGCAGCTGGGATGCCGAAGACACAGATACGCAGTATTTT. Translated: CASSWDAEDTDTQYF.

Relative to its sample, this clone is medium-sized (0.01 to 0.1%). The chain carries TRBV20-1 and TRBJ2-3; 11 bases line up with TRBD2. This CDR3 is 15 amino acids long. After removal of 3 bases from V and 3 bases from J, the junction contained 5 bases not matched to a gene. The germline V gene has CDR1 DFQATT and CDR2 SNEGSKA (reference sequence). The DNA for the CDR3 is TGCAGTGCTAGGGGAGGGACTAGCGGTACAGATACGCAGTATTTT. This translates into CSARGGTSGTDTQYF.

By its share, this clone is medium-sized. A junction end diverges from the germline sequence, so it may reflect a read error. V usage is TRBV20-1 and J usage is TRBJ1-2, with 11 bases matching TRBD1. This CDR3 spans 14 amino acids. Germline V lookup: CDR1 DFQATT, CDR2 SNEGSKA (reference sequence). The CDR3 is CSARGDRGDYGYTF. The CDR3 bases are TGCAGTGCAAGAGGGGACAGGGGGGACTATGGCTACACCTTC.

This CDR3 reads CASYSGGSSLEQYF. In nucleotides, the CDR3 is TGTGCCAGCTATAGCGGGGGGTCTTCGTTGGAGCAGTACTTC. The V call is TRBV28, the J call TRBJ2-7; 10 nucleotides match TRBD2. Germline V gene lookup returns CDR1 MDHEN and CDR2 SYDVKM. The CDR3 runs to 14 residues. Trimming at V came to 8 bases and at J to 7 bases, leaving 11 bases not matched to a gene. The full variable domain, in which reference TRBV28 and TRBJ2-7 provide the parts outside the CDR3, is DVKVTQSSRYLVKRTGEKVFLECVQDMDHENMFWYRQDPGLGLRLIYFSYDVKMKEKGDIPEGYSVSREKKERFSLILESASTNQTSMYLCASYSGGSSLEQYFGPGTRLTVT.

The rearrangement joins TRBV6-5 to TRBJ2-7; D gene unclear. Germline assignment: CDR1 MNHEY and CDR2 SVGAGI. The CDR3 runs to 14 residues. V lost 2 bases and J lost 6, with 14 bases in between. CDR3 sequence: CASSYGSGVVEQYF. DNA of the CDR3: TGTGCCAGCAGTTACGGTTCTGGGGTGGTCGAGCAGTACTTC.

This clone came up many times. In DNA, the CDR3 is TGTGCCAGCAGCCGAACTAGCGGGGGGGAAGAGACCCAGTACTTC. Translated: CASSRTSGGEETQYF. The chain uses TRBV7-2 and TRBJ2-5, with 13 bases lining up with TRBD2. CDR1 and CDR2 from the germline V gene are SGHTA and FQGNSA. This CDR3 is 15 amino acids long. Trimming took 5 bases from V and 3 from J; bases not matched to a gene: 3.

About this clone: The conserved closing phenylalanine or tryptophan is absent in this CDR3, likely reflecting a read error. The chain employs TRBV12-3 or TRBV12-4 and TRBJ1-1; no definite D call. The CDR3 has 12 amino acids. V was clipped by 6 bases and J by 8 bases, with 13 bases between them. This CDR3 is CASRLGGGEAFC. For the CDR3, the DNA is TGTGCCAGCAGATTGGGAGGTGGAGAAGCTTTCTGT.

In its sample, this clone was seen many times. The chain employs TRBV12-5 and TRBJ1-3; D call uncertain. In germline, CDR1 is LGHNT, CDR2 FRNRAP. The CDR3 covers 17 residues. The V end lost 0 bases, the J end lost 3 bases, and 15 bases lay between the germline ends. The CDR3 protein is CASGLVLMWGSGNTIYF. CDR3 DNA: TGTGCTAGTGGTTTGGTACTTATGTGGGGTAGTGGAAACACCATATATTTT.

In its sample, this clone was seen many times. The chain has TRBV28 and TRBJ2-3; TRBD2 matches 9 bases. The CDR3 has 15 residues. With V trimmed by 4 bases and J by 2 bases, 4 bases remained unmatched. Per germline, CDR1 MDHEN and CDR2 SYDVKM. The CDR3 region has the DNA TGTGCCAGCAGTTCCTTAGCGGGGGACACAGATACGCAGTATTTT. Encoded protein: CASSSLAGDTDTQYF.

Within the sample, this clone is medium-sized. The rearrangement uses TRBV12-3 or TRBV12-4 and TRBJ2-6; the D is unclear. Deletions cut 1 base from V and 0 bases from J, with 4 bases between. The CDR3 is 15 residues long. CDR3 loop: CASSLEFSGANVLTF. The CDR3 nucleotides are TGTGCCAGCAGTTTAGAATTCTCTGGGGCCAACGTCCTGACTTTC.

This clone was recorded many times. The chain uses TRBV27 and TRBJ2-7; perhaps D is TRBD1 or TRBD2 (6 bases each). The germline V gene has CDR1 MNHEY and CDR2 SMNVEV (reference sequence). The CDR3 totals 15 residues. The germline V and J ends were trimmed by 2 bases and 3 bases, with 14 bases remaining between them. The CDR3 loop is CASSLGGTWDYEQYF. CDR3 in DNA: TGTGCCAGCAGTTTAGGCGGGACATGGGACTACGAGCAGTACTTC.

This clone ranks as medium-sized (0.01 to 0.1%). The rearrangement links TRBV10-2 to TRBJ2-3, with 7 bases matching TRBD1. Germline V lookup: CDR1 WSHSY, CDR2 SAAADI. The CDR3 runs to 15 residues. The ends lost 2 bases at V and 3 bases at J; junction bases unmatched: 5. This CDR3 reads CASSETRQGTDTQYF. The CDR3 DNA reads as TGCGCCAGCAGTGAGACAAGACAGGGAACAGATACGCAGTATTTT.

This clone is judged medium-sized. This sequence joins TRBV5-6 and TRBJ2-2; tentatively, D is TRBD1 or TRBD2 (7 bases each). The CDR3 sequence is 13 residues long. CDR1 and CDR2 (germline): SGHDT, YYEEEE. V was shortened by 3 bases and J by 7 bases, with 10 bases between the two germline ends. The CDR3 sequence is CASSSRGGGELFF. Here the CDR3 DNA reads TGTGCCAGCAGCTCCAGGGGGGGCGGGGAGCTGTTTTTT.

This clone was recorded many times. A junction boundary mismatches the germline segment, possibly from a read error. The V gene is TRBV6-5, the J gene TRBJ1-1; D call uncertain. Germline V gene lookup returns CDR1 MNHEY and CDR2 SVGAGI. The CDR3 contains 17 residues. DNA for the CDR3: TGTGCCAGCAGTTACTCAATCGGCAGACTAGAACGGGCTGAAGCTTCCTTT. Translation: CASSYSIGRLERAEASF.

By share, this clone ranks as medium-sized. V usage is TRBV19 and J usage is TRBJ1-1; 7 bases line up with TRBD1. Trimming removed 5 bases from V and 3 bases from J; junction bases left unmatched: 3. In germline, CDR1 is LNHDA, CDR2 SQIVND (reference sequence). CDR3 length: 13 residues. CDR3 coding DNA: TGTGCCAGTAGTCTACAGGGGTACACTGAAGCTTTCTTT. Its protein is CASSLQGYTEAFF.

This clone was seen ten or more times. The same CDR3 can be traced to other DNA sequences in this sample. This sequence joins TRBV7-9 and TRBJ2-7; D not certain. The germline V gene has CDR1 SEHNR and CDR2 FQNEAQ (reference sequence). The V gene lost 7 bases and the J gene lost 4 bases, with 14 bases spanning the gap. The CDR3 covers 13 residues. This CDR3 is CASTPSGPYEQYF. DNA of the CDR3: TGTGCCAGCACCCCCTCCGGGCCATACGAGCAGTACTTC.

This clone was found many times. The rearrangement links TRBV18 to TRBJ2-5; 9 positions match TRBD1. The length of the CDR3 is 16 residues. Trimming at V came to 3 bases and at J to 5 bases, leaving 10 bases not matched to a gene. The V gene's germline CDR1 is KGHSH and CDR2 LQKENI. CDR3 protein: CASSPRPTGGGETQYF. The CDR3 coding sequence is TGTGCCAGCTCACCGAGGCCTACAGGGGGCGGGGAGACCCAGTACTTC.

By share, this clone ranks as medium-sized. The gene calls are TRBV4-1 and TRBJ2-7, with D tentatively TRBD1 (5 bases). The V gene's germline CDR1 is MGHRA and CDR2 YSYEKL. The V end lost 4 bases, the J end lost 2 bases, and 15 bases lay between the germline ends. This CDR3 contains 15 residues. The CDR3 sequence: CASSLLDSPTYEQYF. The CDR3 bases are TGCGCCAGCAGCCTACTCGACAGTCCGACCTACGAGCAGTACTTC.

The chain recombines TRBV6-5 with TRBJ2-1; unclear D gene. Germline lookup yields CDR1 MNHEY and CDR2 SVGAGI. The V gene lost 3 bases and the J gene lost 2 bases, with 8 bases spanning the gap. The CDR3 sequence is 14 residues long. The CDR3: CASSYGGTYNEQFF. CDR3 coding DNA: TGTGCCAGCAGTTATGGTGGGACCTACAATGAGCAGTTCTTC.

The rearrangement joins TRBV27 to TRBJ2-1; the match to TRBD2 covers 7 bases. The germline gives CDR1 MNHEY, CDR2 SMNVEV (reference sequence). The CDR3 totals 16 residues. Trimming at V came to 5 bases and at J to 6 bases, leaving 13 bases not matched to a gene. In DNA form, the CDR3 reads TGTGCCAGCAGTCAGACTAGCTCCGGGAGAGTCAATGAGCAGTTCTTC. It is translated as CASSQTSSGRVNEQFF.

By its share, this clone is medium-sized. V and J are TRBV19 and TRBJ1-4; D not certain. The CDR3 extends over 15 amino acids. V was trimmed by 3 bases and J by 0 bases, leaving 8 bases between them. The germline gives CDR1 LNHDA, CDR2 SQIVND (reference sequence). In DNA form, the CDR3 reads TGTGCCAGTAGTATCTCTCAGGCAACTAATGAAAAACTGTTTTTT. It encodes CASSISQATNEKLFF. The full variable domain, in which reference TRBV19 and TRBJ1-4 provide the parts outside the CDR3, is DGGITQSPKYLFRKEGQNVTLSCEQNLNHDAMYWYRQDPGQGLRLIYYSQIVNDFQKGDIAEGYSVSREKKESFPLTVTSAQKNPTAFYLCASSISQATNEKLFFGSGTQLSVL.

This clone came up many times. The chain combines TRBV7-2 with TRBJ2-1, with a weak D call TRBD2 (6 bases). Looked up from germline, CDR1 is SGHTA and CDR2 is FQGNSA. The CDR3 covers 14 residues. V lost 3 bases to trimming and J lost 8 bases, with 14 bases between them. The CDR3, as DNA: TGTGCCAGCAGCTTGGGACTCCTGCTCGATGAGCAGTTCTTC. It codes for CASSLGLLLDEQFF.